The clone carrying this T cell receptor (beta chain) was found many times. The TCR beta library used iRepertoire HTBI primers with Arm-PCR amplification of CDR3. TCRdb reprocessed the multiplex PCR reads via MiXCR and lists one record per CDR3 protein. The sample yields 250,000 to 300,000 distinct CDR3 sequences, 15% to 20% seen once. Time point in this sample: newly diagnosed GD, antithyroid drugs for less than 3 months. PBMC-extracted RNA yielded the TCR library. The sample is drawn from a study of regulatory T cells in long-lasting Graves disease. This CDR3 has 16 residues. The germline V gene encodes CDR1 DFQATT and CDR2 SNEGSKA (reference sequence). The ends lost 1 base at V and 0 bases at J; junction bases unmatched: 9. This sample also belongs to another study, concerning T cells in Graves' hyperthyroidism and ophthalmopathy.

V gene TRBV20-1 combines with J gene TRBJ2-7; 7 bases are a match to TRBD1. This TCR was sampled from a woman aged 25-40 years with Graves disease. The sequences come from peripheral blood mononuclear cells (PBMCs), collected at new diagnosis, from a patient treated with antithyroid drugs. CDR3 residues: CSARGAGTAASYEQYF. The CDR3 DNA reads as TGCAGTGCTAGAGGGGCCGGGACAGCCGCCTCCTACGAGCAGTACTTC.